Sequencing of this T cell receptor beta chain was carried out in a study of tumor-infiltrating lymphocytes in primary liver carcinoma (dated by TCRdb to 2016 to 2017). Background on the whole study: Of the five patients, three men and two women aged 30 to 69 years, four had hepatocellular carcinoma and one had combined HCC and intrahepatic cholangiocarcinoma. The five patients had tumors of stage T1-T3 N0M0, with maximum diameters ranging from roughly 4.2 to 10 cm. High reproducibility was observed for the technical replicate repertoires, with mean shared-clone rates approximately 0.9 and correlation coefficients above 0.95. A total of around 35 specimens from 5 patients went through TCRbeta repertoire sequencing, namely 25 tumor regions, 5 adjacent noncancerous liver tissues and 5 peripheral blood samples. TCRbeta repertoire sequencing, expression microarrays and whole-exome sequencing were combined in the study across five regions of each liver tumor, with adjacent normal tissue and blood also included. Each sample produced about 3.65 to 7.5 million productive TCRbeta reads, and read depth showed no significant difference between tissue types. Study-wide conclusions, independent of this receptor: With just 4 or 5 patients in the study, the authors point out that the findings should be validated in a larger study. Since the samples were bulk and unsorted, there was no way to compare CD4+ and CD8+ T cell repertoires. Compared with blood, tumors had a significantly larger share of the repertoire taken up by the top 250 clones (p = 0.039). Consistent with antigen-driven expansion, pairs of tumor regions showed higher repertoire overlap (mean roughly 35%) than either tumor-adjacent pairs (around 17%) or tumor-blood pairs (about 15%). Only the TCR beta chain was sequenced, so true repertoire diversity is likely underestimated because unpaired alpha chains were not captured.

For this clonotype: The antigen this receptor binds is unknown. The junction does not match germline at one end; this may be a read error.

Without any cell sorting, total RNA and DNA were extracted together from 20-30 mg of bulk tissue using the AllPrep DNA/RNA mini kit. Between late 2015 and early 2016, 4 or 5 patients in China with histopathologically diagnosed primary liver carcinoma had their tumors surgically resected. At the time of sampling, the patients were treatment-naive and had chronic HBV infection. Fresh tumor and adjacent tissue pieces were bisected; one half was stored in RNAlater at -80°C, the other sent for histology. Spanning cysteine to phenylalanine, the CDR3 consists of 16 amino acids. The retained sequence is limited to the CDR3, 48 bases, with the frame set at the first base. The germline V gene (reference sequence) provides CDR1 SGHAT and CDR2 FQDESV. TCRbeta-specific cDNA was reverse-transcribed from 500 to 550 ng total RNA using a constant-region primer and ProtoScript II reverse transcriptase. TCRbeta libraries were built with three nested multiplex PCR rounds, a slightly modified ARM-PCR procedure. Multiplex TRBV1-TRBV30 forward primers and a Cbeta reverse primer were used in the first two PCR rounds, each of which was run for approximately 9 cycles. Sample barcodes and Illumina adapters were attached in a final 25-cycle PCR using Deep VentR polymerase. Before sequencing, amplicons of 200-500 bp were purified from gel using a QIAquick gel extraction kit. An Illumina HiSeq 2500 was used to sequence the TCRbeta amplicons with 250-bp paired-end reads. In the source study's methods: To recover full CDR3 sequences, reads were quality-trimmed using Trimmomatic v0.33 and paired reads were then merged using FLASH v1.2.11. V, D and J germline segments were assigned to the rearranged TCRbeta sequences by MiGEC v1.2.1b. Clonotype statistics and Shannon-Wiener diversity indices were calculated with VDJtools v1.0.0. Except for diversity analysis, only each sample's 250 most abundant clonotypes were used in subsequent analyses to reduce sampling bias. TCRdb trimmed the raw reads at Q25, called clones with MiXCR and kept productive beta chains. Every distinct CDR3 protein forms one entry, paired with its most common genes and DNA. The V and J calls and clone size come from TCRdb's table, not from the authors' own analysis. In this sample the table shows approximately 42,000 distinct CDR3 sequences, roughly 74% of which occur a single time. Jointly, the top ten make up around 40% of the sample.

Recombination joined TRBV11-1 with TRBJ2-2, and 7 junctional nucleotides match TRBD2. The TCR sequence derives from a woman between 25 and 40 years old with primary liver carcinoma and hepatitis B virus infection. The sample consisted of tumor-adjacent normal liver tissue. The CDR3 has the sequence CASGMVMAGVSGELFF. Read as DNA, the sequence is TGTGCCAGCGGCATGGTTATGGCGGGAGTGTCCGGGGAGTTGTTTTTT.